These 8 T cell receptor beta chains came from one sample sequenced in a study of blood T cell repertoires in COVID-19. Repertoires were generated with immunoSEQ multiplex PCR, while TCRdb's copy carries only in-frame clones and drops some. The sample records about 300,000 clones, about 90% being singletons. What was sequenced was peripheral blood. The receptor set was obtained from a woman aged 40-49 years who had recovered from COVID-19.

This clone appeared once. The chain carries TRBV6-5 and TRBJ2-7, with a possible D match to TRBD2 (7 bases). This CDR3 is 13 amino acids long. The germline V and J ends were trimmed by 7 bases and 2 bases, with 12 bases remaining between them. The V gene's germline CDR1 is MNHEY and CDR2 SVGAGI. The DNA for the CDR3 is TGTGCCAGCACACCGGGGGGCCCCTACGAGCAGTACTTC. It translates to CASTPGGPYEQYF.

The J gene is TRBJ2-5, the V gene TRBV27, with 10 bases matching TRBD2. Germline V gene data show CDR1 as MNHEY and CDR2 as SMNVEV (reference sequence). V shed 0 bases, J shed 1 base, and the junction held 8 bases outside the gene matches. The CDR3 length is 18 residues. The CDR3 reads CASSLSANSGGFQETQYF. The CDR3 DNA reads TGTGCCAGCAGTTTATCGGCGAATAGCGGGGGGTTCCAAGAGACCCAGTACTTC.

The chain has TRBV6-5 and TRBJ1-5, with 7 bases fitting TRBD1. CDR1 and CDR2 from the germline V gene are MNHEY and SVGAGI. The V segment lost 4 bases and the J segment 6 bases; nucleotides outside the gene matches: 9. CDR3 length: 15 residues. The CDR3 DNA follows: TGTGCCAGCAGTTCCCCCGACAGGGTCGGTCAGCCCCAGCATTTT. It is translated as CASSSPDRVGQPQHF.

The CDR3 sequence is CASRYNEKLFF. Written as DNA, the CDR3 is TGTGCCAGCAGGTATAATGAAAAACTGTTTTTT. The gene calls are TRBV12-3 or TRBV12-4 and TRBJ1-4; D not certain. V was pared by 6 bases and J by 4 bases, with 3 bases between. The CDR3 has 11 amino acids.

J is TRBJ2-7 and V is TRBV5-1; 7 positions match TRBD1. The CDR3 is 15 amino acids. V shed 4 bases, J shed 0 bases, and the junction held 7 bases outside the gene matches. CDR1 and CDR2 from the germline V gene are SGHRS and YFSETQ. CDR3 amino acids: CASSGYRDSSYEQYF. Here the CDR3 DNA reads TGCGCCAGCAGCGGGTACCGGGACAGCTCCTACGAGCAGTACTTC.

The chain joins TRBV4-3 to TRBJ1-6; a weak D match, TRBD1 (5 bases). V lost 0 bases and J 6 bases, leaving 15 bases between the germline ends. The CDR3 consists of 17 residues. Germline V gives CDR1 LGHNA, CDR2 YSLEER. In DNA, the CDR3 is TGCGCCAGCAGCCAAGATTATAGGGACTGGGGTAATTCACCCCTCCACTTT. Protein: CASSQDYRDWGNSPLHF.

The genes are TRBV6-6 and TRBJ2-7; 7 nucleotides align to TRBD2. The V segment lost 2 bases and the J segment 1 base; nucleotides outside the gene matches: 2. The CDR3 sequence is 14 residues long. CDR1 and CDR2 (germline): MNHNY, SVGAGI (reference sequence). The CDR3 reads CASSYSGVSYEQYF. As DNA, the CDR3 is TGTGCCAGCAGTTACAGCGGGGTTTCCTACGAGCAGTACTTC.

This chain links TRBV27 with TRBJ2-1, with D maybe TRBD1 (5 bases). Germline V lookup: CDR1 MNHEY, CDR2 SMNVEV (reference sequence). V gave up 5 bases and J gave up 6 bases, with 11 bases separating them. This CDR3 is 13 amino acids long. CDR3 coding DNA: TGTGCCAGCAGTCCGATTGACAGCAATGAGCAGTTCTTC. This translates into CASSPIDSNEQFF.